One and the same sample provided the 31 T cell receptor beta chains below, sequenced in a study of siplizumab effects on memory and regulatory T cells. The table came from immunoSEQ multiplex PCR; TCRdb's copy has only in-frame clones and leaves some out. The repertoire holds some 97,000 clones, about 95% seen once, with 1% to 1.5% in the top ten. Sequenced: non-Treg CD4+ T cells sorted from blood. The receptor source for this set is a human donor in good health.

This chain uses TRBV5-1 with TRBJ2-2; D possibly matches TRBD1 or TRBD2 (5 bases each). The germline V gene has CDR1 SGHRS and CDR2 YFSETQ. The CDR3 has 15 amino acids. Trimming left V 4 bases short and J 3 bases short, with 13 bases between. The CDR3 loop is CASSPGTTYTGELFF. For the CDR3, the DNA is TGCGCCAGCAGCCCCGGGACGACCTACACCGGGGAGCTGTTTTTT.

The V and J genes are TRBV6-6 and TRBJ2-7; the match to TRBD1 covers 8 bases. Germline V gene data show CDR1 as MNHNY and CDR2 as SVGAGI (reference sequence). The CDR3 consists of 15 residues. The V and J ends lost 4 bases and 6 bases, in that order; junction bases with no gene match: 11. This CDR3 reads CASSSPGQAVGEQYF. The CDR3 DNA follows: TGTGCCAGCAGTTCCCCGGGACAGGCAGTTGGCGAGCAGTACTTC.

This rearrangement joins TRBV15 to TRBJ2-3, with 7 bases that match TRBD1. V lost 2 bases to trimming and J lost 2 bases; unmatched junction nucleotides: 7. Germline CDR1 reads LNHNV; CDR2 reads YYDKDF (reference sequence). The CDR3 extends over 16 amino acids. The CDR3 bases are TGTGCCACCAGCAGAACACCCGGGACAGCCACAGATACGCAGTATTTT. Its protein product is CATSRTPGTATDTQYF.

As DNA, the CDR3 is TGTGCCAGCAGCTCCCAAGACCACGCAGGAGATACGCAGTATTTT. Translated: CASSSQDHAGDTQYF. V and J are TRBV5-6 and TRBJ2-3; D is unresolved. V lost 3 bases, J lost 5 bases, and 16 bases lay in between. Germline V gives CDR1 SGHDT, CDR2 YYEEEE. CDR3 size: 15 residues.

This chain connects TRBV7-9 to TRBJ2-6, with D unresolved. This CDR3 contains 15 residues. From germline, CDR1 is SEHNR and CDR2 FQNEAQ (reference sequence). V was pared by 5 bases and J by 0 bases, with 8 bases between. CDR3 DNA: TGTGCCAGCAGCGAGACCCACTCTGGGGCCAACGTCCTGACTTTC. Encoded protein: CASSETHSGANVLTF. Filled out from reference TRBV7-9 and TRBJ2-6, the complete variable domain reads DTGVSQNPRHKITKRGQNVTFRCDPISEHNRLYWYRQTLGQGPEFLTYFQNEAQLEKSRLLSDRFSAERPKGSFSTLEIQRTEQGDSAMYLCASSETHSGANVLTFGAGSRLTVL.

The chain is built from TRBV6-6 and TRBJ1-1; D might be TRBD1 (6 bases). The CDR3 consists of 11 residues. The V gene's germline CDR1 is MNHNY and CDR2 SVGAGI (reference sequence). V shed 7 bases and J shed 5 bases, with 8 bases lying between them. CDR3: CASTGQTEAFF. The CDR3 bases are TGTGCCAGCACCGGACAGACTGAAGCTTTCTTT.

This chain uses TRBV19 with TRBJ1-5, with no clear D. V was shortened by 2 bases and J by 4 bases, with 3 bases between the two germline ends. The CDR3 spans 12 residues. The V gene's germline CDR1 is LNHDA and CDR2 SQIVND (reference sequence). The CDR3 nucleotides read TGTGCCAGTAGTATAACTAATCAGCCCCAGCATTTT. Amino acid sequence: CASSITNQPQHF.

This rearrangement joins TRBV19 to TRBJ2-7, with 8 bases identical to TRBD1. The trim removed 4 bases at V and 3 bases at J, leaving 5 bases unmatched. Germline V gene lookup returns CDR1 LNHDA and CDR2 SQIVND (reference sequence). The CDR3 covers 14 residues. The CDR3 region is CASSTRDRNYEQYF. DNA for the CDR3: TGTGCCAGTAGTACCCGGGACAGGAACTACGAGCAGTACTTC.

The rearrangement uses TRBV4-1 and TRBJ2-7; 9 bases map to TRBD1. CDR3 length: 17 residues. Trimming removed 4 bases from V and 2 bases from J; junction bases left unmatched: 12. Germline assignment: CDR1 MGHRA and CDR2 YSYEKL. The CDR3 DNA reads TGCGCCAGCAGCCTGACTCCGGGACAGGGATCCCCCTACGAGCAGTACTTC. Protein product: CASSLTPGQGSPYEQYF.

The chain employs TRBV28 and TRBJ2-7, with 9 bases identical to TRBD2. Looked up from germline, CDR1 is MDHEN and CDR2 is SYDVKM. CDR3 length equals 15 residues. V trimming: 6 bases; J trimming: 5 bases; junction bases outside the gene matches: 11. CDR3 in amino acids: CASSPGGGVLNEQYF. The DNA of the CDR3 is TGTGCCAGCAGCCCGGGCGGGGGGGTTTTGAACGAGCAGTACTTC.

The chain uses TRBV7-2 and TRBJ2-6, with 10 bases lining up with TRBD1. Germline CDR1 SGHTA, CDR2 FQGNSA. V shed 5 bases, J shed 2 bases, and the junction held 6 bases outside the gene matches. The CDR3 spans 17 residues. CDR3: CASSLSGTGAGANVLTF. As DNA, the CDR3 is TGTGCCAGCAGCCTGTCCGGGACAGGGGCTGGGGCCAACGTCCTGACTTTC.

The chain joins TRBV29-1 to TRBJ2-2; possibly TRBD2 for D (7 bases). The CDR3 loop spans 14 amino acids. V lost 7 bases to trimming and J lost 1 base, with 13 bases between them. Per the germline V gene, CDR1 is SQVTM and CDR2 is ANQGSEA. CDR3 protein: CSAGGQLNTGELFF. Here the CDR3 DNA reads TGCAGCGCCGGGGGGCAGTTGAACACCGGGGAGCTGTTTTTT.

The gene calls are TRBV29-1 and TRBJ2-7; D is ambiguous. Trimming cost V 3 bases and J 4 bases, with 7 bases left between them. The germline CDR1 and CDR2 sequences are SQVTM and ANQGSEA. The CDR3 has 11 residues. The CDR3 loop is CSVEGAYEQYF. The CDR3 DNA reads TGCAGCGTTGAGGGTGCGTACGAGCAGTACTTC.

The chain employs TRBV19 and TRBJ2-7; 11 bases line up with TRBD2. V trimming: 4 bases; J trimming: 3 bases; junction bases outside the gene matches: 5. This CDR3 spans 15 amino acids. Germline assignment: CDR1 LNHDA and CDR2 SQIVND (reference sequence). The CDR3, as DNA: TGTGCCAGTAGTACCACTAGCGGGGGTAGCTACGAGCAGTACTTC. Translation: CASSTTSGGSYEQYF.

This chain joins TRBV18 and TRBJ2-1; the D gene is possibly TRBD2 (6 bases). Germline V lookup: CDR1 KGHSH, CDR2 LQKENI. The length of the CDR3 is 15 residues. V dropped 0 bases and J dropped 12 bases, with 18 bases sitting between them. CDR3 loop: CASSPPGVAEIRQFF. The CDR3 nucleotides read TGTGCCAGCTCACCACCGGGGGTAGCGGAGATCAGGCAGTTCTTC.

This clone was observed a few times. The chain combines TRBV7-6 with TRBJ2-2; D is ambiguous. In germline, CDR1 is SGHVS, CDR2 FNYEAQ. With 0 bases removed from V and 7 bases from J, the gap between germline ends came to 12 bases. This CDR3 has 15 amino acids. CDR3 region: CASSLARHGGGELFF. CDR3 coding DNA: TGTGCCAGCAGCTTAGCGAGACACGGCGGCGGGGAGCTGTTTTTT.

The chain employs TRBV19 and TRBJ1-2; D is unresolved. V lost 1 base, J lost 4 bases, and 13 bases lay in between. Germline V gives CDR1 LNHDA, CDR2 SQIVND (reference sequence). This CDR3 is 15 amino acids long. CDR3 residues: CASSIGGQELYGYTF. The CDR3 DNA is TGTGCCAGTAGTATAGGCGGTCAGGAACTCTATGGCTACACCTTC.

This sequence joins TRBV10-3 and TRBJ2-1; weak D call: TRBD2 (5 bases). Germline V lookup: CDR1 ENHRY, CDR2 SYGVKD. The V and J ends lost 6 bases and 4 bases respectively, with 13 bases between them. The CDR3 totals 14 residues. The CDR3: CAIRYSDIYNEQFF. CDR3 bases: TGTGCCATCAGATATAGCGATATTTACAATGAGCAGTTCTTC.

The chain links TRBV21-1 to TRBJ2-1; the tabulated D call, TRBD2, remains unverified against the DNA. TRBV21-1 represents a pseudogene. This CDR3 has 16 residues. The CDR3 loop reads CASSKEASGKYNEQFF. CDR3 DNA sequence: TGTGCCAGCAGCAAAGAGGCTAGCGGGAAATACAATGAGCAGTTCTTC.

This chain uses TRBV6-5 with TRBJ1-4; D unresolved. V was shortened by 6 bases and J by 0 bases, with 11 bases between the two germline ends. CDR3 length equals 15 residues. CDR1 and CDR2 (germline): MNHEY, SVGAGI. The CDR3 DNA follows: TGTGCCAGCAGCCAGGACGGTGCAACTAATGAAAAACTGTTTTTT. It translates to CASSQDGATNEKLFF.

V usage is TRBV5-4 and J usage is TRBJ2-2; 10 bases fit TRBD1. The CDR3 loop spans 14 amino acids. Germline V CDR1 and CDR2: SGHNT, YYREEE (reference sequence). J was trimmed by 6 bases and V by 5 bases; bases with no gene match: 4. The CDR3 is CASRDRGTAGELFF. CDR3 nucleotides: TGTGCCAGCAGGGACAGGGGGACGGCCGGGGAGCTGTTTTTT.

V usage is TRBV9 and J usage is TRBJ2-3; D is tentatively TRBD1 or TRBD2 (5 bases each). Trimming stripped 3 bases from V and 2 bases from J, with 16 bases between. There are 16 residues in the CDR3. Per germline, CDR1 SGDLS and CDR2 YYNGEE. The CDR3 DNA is TGTGCCAGCAGCGCCAGGGACCCTATGGCCACAGATACGCAGTATTTT. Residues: CASSARDPMATDTQYF.

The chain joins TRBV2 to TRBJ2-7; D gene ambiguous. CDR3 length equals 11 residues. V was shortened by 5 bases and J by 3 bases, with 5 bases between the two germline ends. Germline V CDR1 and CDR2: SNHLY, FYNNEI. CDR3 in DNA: TGTGCCAGCAGTCAACTCTACGAGCAGTACTTC. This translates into CASSQLYEQYF.

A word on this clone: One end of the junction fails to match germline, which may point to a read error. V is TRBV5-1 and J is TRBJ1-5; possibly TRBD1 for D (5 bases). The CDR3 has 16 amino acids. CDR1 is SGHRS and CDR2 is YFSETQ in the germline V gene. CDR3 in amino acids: CASSLGSGMSSQPQHF. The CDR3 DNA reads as TGCGCCAGCAGCTTGGGTTCAGGGATGAGCAGTCAGCCCCAGCATTTT.

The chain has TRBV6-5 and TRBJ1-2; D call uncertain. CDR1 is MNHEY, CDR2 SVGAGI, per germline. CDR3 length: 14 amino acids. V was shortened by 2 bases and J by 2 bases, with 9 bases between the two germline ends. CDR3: CASSYGPQNYGYTF. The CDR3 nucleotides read TGTGCCAGCAGTTACGGTCCACAAAACTATGGCTACACCTTC.

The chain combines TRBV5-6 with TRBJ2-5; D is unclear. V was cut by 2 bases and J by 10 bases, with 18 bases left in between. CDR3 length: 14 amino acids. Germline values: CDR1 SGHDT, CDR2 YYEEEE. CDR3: CASSFNRVRGNQYF. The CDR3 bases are TGTGCCAGCAGCTTTAACCGGGTCCGAGGTAACCAGTACTTC. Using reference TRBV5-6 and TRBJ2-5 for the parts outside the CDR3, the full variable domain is DAGVTQSPTHLIKTRGQQVTLRCSPKSGHDTVSWYQQALGQGPQFIFQYYEEEERQRGNFPDRFSGHQFPNYSSELNVNALLLGDSALYLCASSFNRVRGNQYFGPGTRLLVL.

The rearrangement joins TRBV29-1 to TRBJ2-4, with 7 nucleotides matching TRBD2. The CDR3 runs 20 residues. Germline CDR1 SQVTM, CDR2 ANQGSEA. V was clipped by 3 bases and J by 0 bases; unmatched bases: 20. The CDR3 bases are TGCAGCGTTGACCGACTAGTCGCTGGGGGGGAAGTTCTAGCCAAAAACATTCAGTACTTC. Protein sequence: CSVDRLVAGGEVLAKNIQYF.

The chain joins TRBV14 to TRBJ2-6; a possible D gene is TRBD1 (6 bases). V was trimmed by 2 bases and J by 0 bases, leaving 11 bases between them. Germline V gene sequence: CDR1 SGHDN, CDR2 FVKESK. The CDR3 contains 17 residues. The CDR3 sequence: CASSQTHRASGANVLTF. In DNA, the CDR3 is TGTGCCAGCAGCCAAACCCACAGGGCCTCTGGGGCCAACGTCCTGACTTTC. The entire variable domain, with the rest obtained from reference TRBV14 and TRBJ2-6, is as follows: EAGVTQFPSHSVIEKGQTVTLRCDPISGHDNLYWYRRVMGKEIKFLLHFVKESKQDESGMPNNRFLAERTGGTYSTLKVQPAELEDSGVYFCASSQTHRASGANVLTFGAGSRLTVL.

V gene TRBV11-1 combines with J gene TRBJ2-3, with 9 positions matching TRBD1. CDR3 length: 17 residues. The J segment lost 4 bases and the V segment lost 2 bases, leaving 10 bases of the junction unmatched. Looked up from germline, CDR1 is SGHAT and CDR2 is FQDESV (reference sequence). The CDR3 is CASSLNRDRVWADTQYF. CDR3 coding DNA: TGTGCCAGCAGCTTAAATCGGGACAGGGTCTGGGCAGATACGCAGTATTTT.

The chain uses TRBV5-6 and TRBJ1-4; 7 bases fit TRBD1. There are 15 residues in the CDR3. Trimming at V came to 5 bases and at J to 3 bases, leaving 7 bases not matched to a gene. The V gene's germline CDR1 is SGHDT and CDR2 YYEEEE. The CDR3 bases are TGTGCCAGCAGTTATAGACAGGGTGCTAATGAAAAACTGTTTTTT. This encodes CASSYRQGANEKLFF.

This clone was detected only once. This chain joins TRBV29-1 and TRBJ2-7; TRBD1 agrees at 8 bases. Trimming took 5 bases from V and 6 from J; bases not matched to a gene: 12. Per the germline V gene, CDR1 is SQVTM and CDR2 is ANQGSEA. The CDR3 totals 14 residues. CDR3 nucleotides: TGCAGCGTTCTCCGGACAGGGCGGAAACTCGAGCAGTACTTC. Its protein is CSVLRTGRKLEQYF.